Below are 24 T cell receptor beta chains sequenced from a single sample in a study of T cell responses to AZD1222 COVID-19 vaccine. Using immunoSEQ multiplex PCR, the repertoire was profiled, and TCRdb retains in-frame clones only, with some absent. The data show some 70,000 clones, 75% to 85% seen once. The sequences come from peripheral blood, collected on day 0 of AZD1222 vaccination. These receptors were taken from an adult in good health.

V is TRBV6-2 or TRBV6-3 and J is TRBJ2-7, with 9 bases lining up with TRBD1. J was trimmed by 5 bases and V by 0 bases; bases with no gene match: 8. This CDR3 spans 16 amino acids. Per germline, CDR1 MNHEY and CDR2 SVGEGT. CDR3 residues: CASSYSPRDRVDEQYF. In DNA, the CDR3 is TGTGCCAGCAGTTACTCTCCTCGGGACAGGGTCGACGAGCAGTACTTC.

The chain employs TRBV14 and TRBJ2-1; 8 bases map to TRBD1. This CDR3 contains 15 residues. V lost 6 bases and J lost 3; bases outside the gene matches: 7. Looked up from germline, CDR1 is SGHDN and CDR2 is FVKESK. This CDR3 is CASSLDRGLYNEQFF. The CDR3 DNA reads TGTGCCAGCAGTCTTGACAGGGGTCTCTACAATGAGCAGTTCTTC.

The genes are TRBV29-1 and TRBJ2-1, with 11 bases fitting TRBD2. This CDR3 contains 17 residues. Germline V gene lookup returns CDR1 SQVTM and CDR2 ANQGSEA. The junction had 7 bases not matched to a gene; V was cut back by 3 bases and J by 0 bases. For the CDR3, the DNA is TGCAGCGTTGATGGTCTAGCGGGGGGAAGCTCCTACAATGAGCAGTTCTTC. It translates to CSVDGLAGGSSYNEQFF.

This clone was counted between two and nine times. The chain couples TRBV11-2 to TRBJ2-3; D possibly corresponds to TRBD2 (5 bases). Looked up from germline, CDR1 is SGHAT and CDR2 is FQNNGV. The CDR3 covers 14 residues. The V gene lost 4 bases and the J gene lost 1 base, with 9 bases spanning the gap. The CDR3 DNA is TGTGCCAGCAGCTCCGGACTTCGCACAGATACGCAGTATTTT. It encodes CASSSGLRTDTQYF.

This chain joins TRBV19 and TRBJ2-7, with 9 bases that match TRBD1. The germline CDR1 and CDR2 sequences are LNHDA and SQIVND (reference sequence). The ends lost 7 bases at V and 0 bases at J; junction bases unmatched: 1. This CDR3 spans 13 amino acids. The CDR3 loop is CASMGQGSYEQYF. The CDR3 DNA follows: TGTGCCAGTATGGGACAGGGCTCCTACGAGCAGTACTTC.

The chain carries TRBV6-2 or TRBV6-3 and TRBJ1-5; the D is unclear. Looked up from germline, CDR1 is MNHEY and CDR2 is SVGEGT. The V gene lost 0 bases and the J gene lost 9 bases, with 15 bases spanning the gap. This CDR3 is 15 amino acids long. The CDR3 bases are TGTGCCAGCAGTTACTCGACACTGGAGGGAGGGCCCCAGCATTTT. This codes for CASSYSTLEGGPQHF.

For the CDR3, the DNA is TGTGCCAGCAGCGTAGACGGGGTGCTAAATGAGCAGTTCTTC. Amino acid sequence: CASSVDGVLNEQFF. The rearrangement links TRBV9 to TRBJ2-1; D might be TRBD2 (5 bases). The CDR3 contains 14 residues. From germline, CDR1 is SGDLS and CDR2 YYNGEE. Deletions cut 0 bases from V and 7 bases from J, with 11 bases between.

The genes are TRBV3-1 (or the pseudogene TRBV3-2) and TRBJ1-5; TRBD1 is a possible D gene (6 bases). The CDR3 is 15 residues long. Trimming cost V 1 base and J 4 bases, with 11 bases left between them. Germline V gene sequence: CDR1 LGHDT, CDR2 YNNKEL (reference sequence). This CDR3 is CASSQGVQGNQPQHF. The CDR3 DNA follows: TGTGCCAGCAGCCAAGGGGTACAGGGAAATCAGCCCCAGCATTTT.

V is TRBV2 and J is TRBJ2-7, with TRBD1 matching 8 bases. Germline V gene lookup returns CDR1 SNHLY and CDR2 FYNNEI. V gave up 6 bases and J gave up 5 bases; unmatched junction bases: 6. This CDR3 contains 13 residues. This chain's CDR3 is CASRPADRDEQYF. In DNA, the CDR3 is TGTGCCAGCAGACCGGCGGACAGGGACGAGCAGTACTTC.

CDR3 bases: TGTGCCAGCAGTGAAGTTTCGCTAGCGTTTGATACGCAGTATTTT. It yields the protein CASSEVSLAFDTQYF. The chain employs TRBV6-1 and TRBJ2-3; D is possibly TRBD2 (6 bases). Per germline, CDR1 MNHNS and CDR2 SASEGT. There are 15 residues in the CDR3. V shed 1 base and J shed 6 bases, with 14 bases lying between them.

This clone was detected only a few times. V usage is TRBV19 and J usage is TRBJ2-7, with 10 nucleotides matching TRBD1. V was pared by 1 base and J by 3 bases, with 0 bases of the junction left unmatched. The germline gives CDR1 LNHDA, CDR2 SQIVND (reference sequence). The CDR3 sequence is 14 residues long. The CDR3 protein is CASSIGTGGYEQYF. The CDR3 DNA is TGTGCCAGTAGTATAGGGACAGGGGGCTACGAGCAGTACTTC. Full variable domain (missing parts from reference TRBV19 and TRBJ2-7): DGGITQSPKYLFRKEGQNVTLSCEQNLNHDAMYWYRQDPGQGLRLIYYSQIVNDFQKGDIAEGYSVSREKKESFPLTVTSAQKNPTAFYLCASSIGTGGYEQYFGPGTRLTVT.

This clone is a singleton in its sample. The chain carries TRBV27 and TRBJ2-1; 10 bases are shared with TRBD2. The trim removed 3 bases at V and 8 bases at J, leaving 4 bases unmatched. CDR1 is MNHEY and CDR2 is SMNVEV in the germline V gene (reference sequence). The CDR3 spans 14 residues. DNA of the CDR3: TGTGCCAGCAGTTTTAGCGGGGGGTTGGATGAGCAGTTCTTC. Protein product: CASSFSGGLDEQFF.

V usage is TRBV20-1 and J usage is TRBJ2-4; no clear D gene. Trimming took 7 bases from V and 2 from J, leaving 6 bases between them. Germline loops: CDR1 DFQATT, CDR2 SNEGSKA (reference sequence). The CDR3 extends over 11 amino acids. CDR3 protein: CSGTTKNIQYF. For the CDR3, the DNA is TGCAGTGGCACAACCAAAAACATTCAGTACTTC.

This clone has just one count. The gene calls are TRBV12-5 and TRBJ2-7; TRBD1 agrees at 9 bases. The CDR3 is 18 amino acids. CDR1 is LGHNT and CDR2 is FRNRAP in the germline V gene. The trim removed 9 bases at V and 5 bases at J, leaving 23 bases unmatched. CDR3 in DNA: TGTGCTAGCGATAACCCTAAGTCGGAATCGGGACAGGGCCACGAGCAGTACTTC. This sequence encodes CASDNPKSESGQGHEQYF. Full variable domain (missing parts from reference TRBV12-5 and TRBJ2-7): DARVTQTPRHKVTEMGQEVTMRCQPILGHNTVFWYRQTMMQGLELLAYFRNRAPLDDSGMPKDRFSAEMPDATLATLKIQPSEPRDSAVYFCASDNPKSESGQGHEQYFGPGTRLTVT.

V gene TRBV2 combines with J gene TRBJ2-7; D perhaps matches TRBD2 (5 bases). Trimming took 2 bases from V and 6 from J, leaving 11 bases between them. Per germline, CDR1 SNHLY and CDR2 FYNNEI. This CDR3 is 13 amino acids long. The CDR3 coding sequence is TGTGCCAGCAGTGAACCGAGGGTTGGCGAGCAGTACTTC. Amino acid sequence: CASSEPRVGEQYF.

This clone was detected only once. This chain joins TRBV29-1 and TRBJ1-2, with TRBD1 identical over 7 bases. The junction had 2 bases not matched to a gene; V was cut back by 2 bases and J by 2 bases. This CDR3 region has 13 residues. The germline gives CDR1 SQVTM, CDR2 ANQGSEA. The CDR3 nucleotides are TGCAGCGTTGAAAAACAGGGGAACTATGGCTACACCTTC. It yields the protein CSVEKQGNYGYTF.

V and J are TRBV4-2 and TRBJ2-7; TRBD2 matches 14 bases. CDR1 LGHNA and CDR2 YNFKEQ come from the germline V gene. The CDR3 contains 18 residues. V lost 0 bases and J lost 0; bases outside the gene matches: 4. CDR3 coding DNA: TGTGCCAGCAGCCAAGAGGGGACTAGCGGGGGACCCTCCTACGAGCAGTACTTC. Its protein is CASSQEGTSGGPSYEQYF.

In this sample, this clone turned up once. V gene TRBV18 combines with J gene TRBJ1-6, with D hard to call. The CDR3 is 14 residues long. Germline-derived CDR1 and CDR2 are KGHSH and LQKENI. Trimming removed 3 bases from V and 4 bases from J, with 7 bases in between. This chain's CDR3 is CASSPPGYNSPLHF. The CDR3 DNA reads TGTGCCAGCTCACCGCCAGGTTATAATTCACCCCTCCACTTT. Variable domain in full (rest from reference TRBV18 and TRBJ1-6): NAGVMQNPRHLVRRRGQEARLRCSPMKGHSHVYWYRQLPEEGLKFMVYLQKENIIDESGMPKERFSAEFPKEGPSILRIQQVVRGDSAAYFCASSPPGYNSPLHFGNGTRLTVT.

This clone was counted a few times. The V gene is TRBV5-1, the J gene TRBJ1-6; 8 bases fit TRBD1. V shed 4 bases, J shed 6 bases, and the junction held 9 bases outside the gene matches. The CDR3 runs to 16 residues. Per the germline V gene, CDR1 is SGHRS and CDR2 is YFSETQ. The DNA for the CDR3 is TGCGCCAGCAGCCAGGACAGGGAGGCCCTTAATTCACCCCTCCACTTT. It codes for CASSQDREALNSPLHF.

V and J are TRBV4-1 and TRBJ2-5, with 10 bases aligning to TRBD1. Losses at the gene ends were 3 bases for V and 4 bases for J; bases not matched to a gene: 5. The CDR3 runs to 15 residues. CDR1 and CDR2 (germline): MGHRA, YSYEKL. This CDR3 reads CASSQRDRGGETQYF. The CDR3 coding sequence is TGCGCCAGCAGCCAGAGGGACAGGGGAGGAGAGACCCAGTACTTC.

The J gene is TRBJ1-2, the V gene TRBV21-1; the tabulated D call, TRBD1, remains unverified against the DNA. TRBV21-1 is classified as a pseudogene. The CDR3 has 13 residues. CDR3 sequence reads: CASNPGKGVGYTF. As DNA, the CDR3 is TGTGCCAGCAACCCAGGGAAAGGAGTAGGCTACACCTTC.

The V gene is TRBV13, the J gene TRBJ2-7; the D gene is possibly TRBD2 (5 bases). CDR1 is PRHDT, CDR2 FYEKMQ, per germline (reference sequence). The CDR3 is 15 residues long. Trimming cost V 0 bases and J 2 bases, with 11 bases left between them. As DNA, the CDR3 is TGTGCCAGCAGCTTAGGTCAACTAGGAGCCTACGAGCAGTACTTC. The encoded protein is CASSLGQLGAYEQYF.

The chain has TRBV10-3 and TRBJ1-5; D is unclear. Germline loops: CDR1 ENHRY, CDR2 SYGVKD. CDR3 length: 14 amino acids. V lost 8 bases, J lost 3 bases, and 14 bases lay in between. The CDR3: CAIADVRLNQPQHF. CDR3 nucleotides: TGTGCCATCGCGGACGTCCGCCTCAATCAGCCCCAGCATTTT.

This chain's CDR3 is CASSLGGPDYGYTF. The CDR3 nucleotides are TGTGCCAGCAGCTTAGGGGGTCCCGACTATGGCTACACCTTC. This chain connects TRBV7-2 to TRBJ1-2; D gene uncertain. This CDR3 has 14 amino acids. The V end lost 1 base, the J end lost 3 bases, and 9 bases lay between the germline ends. CDR1 is SGHTA, CDR2 FQGNSA, per germline.